This T cell receptor (beta chain) stems from a study of Graves' ophthalmopathy and Graves' hyperthyroidism. CDR3 regions of TCR beta were amplified from RNA transcripts. The workflow started with a first-round RT-PCR run with HTBI primers and then moved on to a second-round multiplex PCR. TCRdb passed the multiplex PCR reads through MiXCR, listing each CDR3 protein once. The sample has around 470,000 distinct CDR3 sequences; approximately 15% are singletons. The CDR3 is 15 residues long. Germline loops: CDR1 SGHAT, CDR2 FQNNGV. Trimming shortened V by 5 bases and J by 1 base, and 15 bases separated the two germline ends.

Sequenced material: blood. The sequence was obtained from a woman under 40 with Graves' ophthalmopathy. The rearrangement links TRBV11-2 to TRBJ2-7; unclear D gene. The chain's CDR3 is CASSPSWLRSYEQYF. CDR3 sequence (DNA): TGTGCCAGCAGCCCTTCTTGGCTCCGGTCCTACGAGCAGTACTTC.